Listed below are T cell receptor beta chains from one sample, sequenced in a study of control samples from healthy donors and cancer patients. TCRdb's copy holds only in-frame clones and misses some; the assay was immunoSEQ multiplex PCR. The sample has about 190,000 clones, 91% seen once. The sequenced material came from blood. Source of these receptors: a young man in good health. Each CDR3 is given with its conserved first and last residue. The D gene is left open where the match is weak. Clone size is not always given. Where it is, it says once, few, many or a class for expanded clones.

J gene: TRBJ1-6
clone size: NA
D gene: TRBD1
V gene: TRBV7-9
CDR3 protein: CASSLEGAGGNSPLHF
CDR3 DNA: TGTGCCAGCAGCTTAGAAGGGGCAGGGGGGAATTCACCCCTCCACTTT

J gene: TRBJ1-1
clone size: NA
D gene: NA
V gene: TRBV19
CDR3 protein: CASRNPNTEAFF
CDR3 DNA: TGTGCCAGTAGGAACCCAAACACTGAAGCTTTCTTT

J gene: TRBJ1-3
clone size: NA
D gene: NA
V gene: TRBV30
CDR3 protein: CAWRGRAAGSGNTIYF
CDR3 DNA: TGTGCCTGGAGAGGAAGAGCGGCGGGATCTGGAAACACCATATATTTT

J gene: TRBJ1-6
clone size: NA
D gene: TRBD1
V gene: TRBV6-5
CDR3 protein: CASNPGTGFSPLHF
CDR3 DNA: TGTGCCAGCAATCCCGGGACAGGGTTCTCACCCCTCCACTTT

J gene: TRBJ1-3
clone size: NA
D gene: NA
V gene: TRBV2
CDR3 protein: CASSGFDWGNTIYF
CDR3 DNA: TGTGCCAGCAGTGGGTTCGATTGGGGAAACACCATATATTTT

J gene: TRBJ1-1
clone size: NA
D gene: NA
V gene: TRBV10-1
CDR3 protein: CASSESNSQGKTEAFF
CDR3 DNA: TGCGCCAGCAGTGAGTCGAATTCACAGGGTAAGACTGAAGCTTTCTTT

J gene: TRBJ2-2
clone size: NA
D gene: NA
V gene: TRBV5-1
CDR3 protein: CASSLGNPGELFF
CDR3 DNA: TGCGCCAGCAGCTTGGGGAATCCCGGGGAGCTGTTTTTT

J gene: TRBJ1-1
clone size: NA
D gene: NA
V gene: TRBV12-3/TRBV12-4
CDR3 protein: CASSPVGGEAFF
CDR3 DNA: TGTGCCAGCAGCCCCGTCGGGGGCGAAGCTTTCTTT

J gene: TRBJ2-3
clone size: NA
D gene: TRBD2
V gene: TRBV7-9
CDR3 protein: CASRLGIRGGADTQYF
CDR3 DNA: TGTGCCAGCAGGTTGGGGATCCGGGGGGGAGCAGATACGCAGTATTTT

J gene: TRBJ2-7
clone size: NA
D gene: NA
V gene: TRBV11-2
CDR3 protein: CASSLSWGAYEQYF
CDR3 DNA: TGTGCCAGCAGCTTAAGTTGGGGGGCCTACGAGCAGTACTTC

J gene: TRBJ1-6
clone size: NA
D gene: NA
V gene: TRBV6-1
CDR3 protein: CASRETNRVRNSPLHF
CDR3 DNA: TGTGCCAGCAGGGAAACAAACAGGGTTAGGAATTCACCCCTCCACTTT

J gene: TRBJ2-7
clone size: NA
D gene: NA
V gene: TRBV18
CDR3 protein: CASSPTGAPGPGEQYF
CDR3 DNA: TGTGCCAGCTCACCGACGGGGGCGCCGGGACCGGGCGAGCAGTACTTC

J gene: TRBJ1-3
clone size: NA
D gene: TRBD1
V gene: TRBV28
CDR3 protein: CASSSGQSSGNTIYF
CDR3 DNA: TGTGCCAGCAGTTCGGGACAGTCTAGTGGAAACACCATATATTTT

J gene: TRBJ1-1
clone size: NA
D gene: NA
V gene: TRBV29-1
CDR3 protein: CSVDRGTEAFF
CDR3 DNA: TGCAGCGTTGACAGGGGCACTGAAGCTTTCTTT

J gene: TRBJ2-3
clone size: NA
D gene: NA
V gene: TRBV5-5
CDR3 protein: CASSLWDNLITDTQYF
CDR3 DNA: TGTGCCAGCAGCTTGTGGGACAATCTTATCACAGATACGCAGTATTTT

J gene: TRBJ2-2
clone size: NA
D gene: NA
V gene: TRBV19
CDR3 protein: CASSLLGDTGELFF
CDR3 DNA: TGTGCCAGTAGTCTTTTAGGAGACACCGGGGAGCTGTTTTTT

J gene: TRBJ1-6
clone size: NA
D gene: NA
V gene: TRBV14
CDR3 protein: CASSQAVQRNSPLHF
CDR3 DNA: TGTGCCAGCAGCCAAGCAGTCCAGCGTAATTCACCCCTCCACTTT

J gene: TRBJ1-2
clone size: once
D gene: TRBD1
V gene: TRBV28
CDR3 protein: CASTSGGSGYTF
CDR3 DNA: TGTGCCAGCACCTCAGGGGGGTCTGGCTACACCTTC

J gene: TRBJ2-2
clone size: NA
D gene: NA
V gene: TRBV7-2
CDR3 protein: CASSLVRFANTGELFF
CDR3 DNA: TGTGCCAGCAGCTTAGTTCGGTTTGCGAACACCGGGGAGCTGTTTTTT

J gene: TRBJ1-1
clone size: NA
D gene: TRBD1
V gene: TRBV5-8
CDR3 protein: CASSRGTGIMNTEAFF
CDR3 DNA: TGTGCCAGCAGCCGGGGGACAGGTATAATGAACACTGAAGCTTTCTTT

J gene: TRBJ2-1
clone size: NA
D gene: NA
V gene: TRBV21-1
CDR3 protein: CASSSSTSGDHNEQFF
CDR3 DNA: TGTGCCAGCAGCTCCTCGACTAGCGGGGACCACAATGAGCAGTTCTTC

J gene: TRBJ2-7
clone size: NA
D gene: NA
V gene: TRBV13
CDR3 protein: CASRTWGSGEQYF
CDR3 DNA: TGTGCCAGCAGGACTTGGGGATCCGGCGAGCAGTACTTC

J gene: TRBJ2-1
clone size: NA
D gene: NA
V gene: TRBV19
CDR3 protein: CASSRMESSFNEQFF
CDR3 DNA: TGTGCCAGTAGTAGGATGGAAAGCAGTTTCAATGAGCAGTTCTTC

J gene: TRBJ2-1
clone size: NA
D gene: TRBD2
V gene: TRBV14
CDR3 protein: CASSQVGGGMNEQFF
CDR3 DNA: TGTGCCAGCAGCCAAGTAGGCGGGGGGATGAATGAGCAGTTCTTC

J gene: TRBJ1-2
clone size: NA
D gene: NA
V gene: TRBV2
CDR3 protein: CASSETKSGYTF
CDR3 DNA: TGTGCCAGCAGTGAGACGAAAAGTGGCTACACCTTC

J gene: TRBJ2-1
clone size: NA
D gene: NA
V gene: TRBV7-7
CDR3 protein: CASSNGGRGNEQFF
CDR3 DNA: TGTGCCAGCAGCAACGGGGGGCGGGGAAATGAGCAGTTCTTC

J gene: TRBJ2-2
clone size: NA
D gene: NA
V gene: TRBV11-2
CDR3 protein: CASGTNRETVGELFF
CDR3 DNA: TGTGCCAGCGGAACCAACAGGGAAACAGTCGGGGAGCTGTTTTTT

J gene: TRBJ1-5
clone size: NA
D gene: NA
V gene: TRBV28
CDR3 protein: CASSRQSYSNQPQHF
CDR3 DNA: TGTGCCAGCAGCCGACAGTCCTATAGCAATCAGCCCCAGCATTTT

J gene: TRBJ1-1
clone size: NA
D gene: NA
V gene: TRBV2
CDR3 protein: CASQPYTEAFF
CDR3 DNA: TGTGCCAGCCAGCCGTACACTGAAGCTTTCTTT

J gene: TRBJ1-2
clone size: NA
D gene: NA
V gene: TRBV29-1
CDR3 protein: CSVLTEDGGYTF
CDR3 DNA: TGCAGCGTTCTGACGGAGGATGGAGGCTACACCTTC

J gene: TRBJ1-2
clone size: few
D gene: TRBD1
V gene: TRBV20-1
CDR3 protein: CSASGTGNLQYGYTF
CDR3 DNA: TGCAGTGCTAGTGGGACAGGGAATCTACAATATGGCTACACCTTC

J gene: TRBJ2-6
clone size: NA
D gene: NA
V gene: TRBV30
CDR3 protein: CAWGGGYSSGANVLTF
CDR3 DNA: TGTGCCTGGGGGGGAGGCTATAGCTCTGGGGCCAACGTCCTGACTTTC

J gene: TRBJ1-5
clone size: NA
D gene: TRBD1
V gene: TRBV9
CDR3 protein: CASSPQGGSNQPQHF
CDR3 DNA: TGTGCCAGCAGCCCACAGGGGGGGAGCAATCAGCCCCAGCATTTT

J gene: TRBJ2-7
clone size: NA
D gene: NA
V gene: TRBV7-2
CDR3 protein: CASSQRQGQIYEQYF
CDR3 DNA: TGTGCCAGCAGCCAAAGGCAGGGGCAGATCTACGAGCAGTACTTC

J gene: TRBJ2-1
clone size: NA
D gene: NA
V gene: TRBV7-9
CDR3 protein: CASSLAGKPHSYNEQFF
CDR3 DNA: TGTGCCAGCAGCTTAGCGGGGAAGCCCCACTCCTACAATGAGCAGTTCTTC

J gene: TRBJ2-3
clone size: NA
D gene: TRBD2
V gene: TRBV5-1
CDR3 protein: CASSKAGGSDTQYF
CDR3 DNA: TGCGCCAGCAGCAAAGCGGGGGGATCAGATACGCAGTATTTT

J gene: TRBJ2-3
clone size: NA
D gene: NA
V gene: TRBV7-2
CDR3 protein: CASSAAGRDGDTQYF
CDR3 DNA: TGTGCCAGCAGCGCGGCCGGGAGAGACGGAGATACGCAGTATTTT

J gene: TRBJ1-5
clone size: NA
D gene: NA
V gene: TRBV19
CDR3 protein: CASRSSGKEVSNQPQHF
CDR3 DNA: TGTGCCAGTAGATCGTCGGGGAAGGAGGTTAGCAATCAGCCCCAGCATTTT

J gene: TRBJ1-5
clone size: NA
D gene: NA
V gene: TRBV19
CDR3 protein: CASSIPAGQGGQPQHF
CDR3 DNA: TGTGCCAGTAGTATTCCAGCAGGGCAGGGAGGCCAGCCCCAGCATTTT

J gene: TRBJ1-1
clone size: NA
D gene: NA
V gene: TRBV5-1
CDR3 protein: CASSLAYGDGVGAEAFF
CDR3 DNA: TGCGCCAGCAGCTTGGCCTACGGGGACGGAGTCGGGGCTGAAGCTTTCTTT

J gene: TRBJ2-1
clone size: NA
D gene: NA
V gene: TRBV11-2
CDR3 protein: CASSFHSGARDEQFF
CDR3 DNA: TGTGCCAGCAGCTTTCACTCCGGGGCTAGGGATGAGCAGTTCTTC

J gene: TRBJ2-1
clone size: NA
D gene: NA
V gene: TRBV5-1
CDR3 protein: CASSLVPGKNEQFF
CDR3 DNA: TGCGCCAGCAGCTTGGTCCCGGGAAAAAATGAGCAGTTCTTC

J gene: TRBJ2-3
clone size: NA
D gene: NA
V gene: TRBV9
CDR3 protein: CASSVDRDTQYF
CDR3 DNA: TGTGCCAGCAGCGTAGATAGAGATACGCAGTATTTT

J gene: TRBJ2-7
clone size: NA
D gene: TRBD1
V gene: TRBV6-6
CDR3 protein: CASSSGQGSYEQYF
CDR3 DNA: TGTGCCAGCAGCTCAGGACAGGGTTCCTACGAGCAGTACTTC

J gene: TRBJ1-2
clone size: NA
D gene: NA
V gene: TRBV28
CDR3 protein: CASSFMGIPNYGYTF
CDR3 DNA: TGTGCCAGCAGTTTTATGGGCATCCCAAACTATGGCTACACCTTC

J gene: TRBJ1-5
clone size: NA
D gene: NA
V gene: TRBV3-1/TRBV3-2
CDR3 protein: CASSQGTSNQPQHF
CDR3 DNA: TGTGCCAGCAGCCAGGGGACCTCCAATCAGCCCCAGCATTTT

J gene: TRBJ2-1
clone size: NA
D gene: NA
V gene: TRBV3-1/TRBV3-2
CDR3 protein: CASSLIGGHEQFF
CDR3 DNA: TGTGCCAGCAGCCTGATCGGGGGTCATGAGCAGTTCTTC

J gene: TRBJ2-1
clone size: NA
D gene: NA
V gene: TRBV6-5
CDR3 protein: CASSRGLSTGNEQFF
CDR3 DNA: TGTGCCAGCAGCCGGGGACTTTCTACGGGCAATGAGCAGTTCTTC

J gene: TRBJ2-7
clone size: NA
D gene: NA
V gene: TRBV9
CDR3 protein: CASSVEGHLGSYEQYF
CDR3 DNA: TGTGCCAGCAGCGTAGAGGGACATCTCGGCTCCTACGAGCAGTACTTC

J gene: TRBJ1-6
clone size: NA
D gene: NA
V gene: TRBV13
CDR3 protein: CASSLGSTYNSPLHF
CDR3 DNA: TGTGCCAGCAGCTTAGGCAGTACCTATAATTCACCCCTCCACTTT

J gene: TRBJ1-5
clone size: NA
D gene: NA
V gene: TRBV3-1/TRBV3-2
CDR3 protein: CASSPSEVRGNQPQHF
CDR3 DNA: TGTGCCAGCAGTCCTTCGGAGGTAAGGGGCAATCAGCCCCAGCATTTT

J gene: TRBJ1-1
clone size: once
D gene: TRBD1
V gene: TRBV5-4
CDR3 protein: CASSLTGAKNTEAFF
CDR3 DNA: TGTGCCAGCAGCCTGACAGGGGCGAAGAACACTGAAGCTTTCTTT

J gene: TRBJ2-1
clone size: NA
D gene: TRBD2
V gene: TRBV4-1
CDR3 protein: CASSQDPAGPYNEQFF
CDR3 DNA: TGCGCCAGCAGCCAAGATCCAGCGGGGCCTTACAATGAGCAGTTCTTC

J gene: TRBJ1-2
clone size: once
D gene: NA
V gene: TRBV6-5
CDR3 protein: CASSVGGGNYGYTF
CDR3 DNA: TGTGCCAGCAGCGTCGGGGGGGGCAACTATGGCTACACCTTC

J gene: TRBJ2-2
clone size: once
D gene: NA
V gene: TRBV24-1
CDR3 protein: CATKDKNTGELFF
CDR3 DNA: TGTGCCACCAAGGACAAAAACACCGGGGAGCTGTTTTTT

J gene: TRBJ1-2
clone size: NA
D gene: NA
V gene: TRBV19
CDR3 protein: CASSIEVQRYGYTF
CDR3 DNA: TGTGCCAGTAGTATCGAGGTACAGCGCTATGGCTACACCTTC

J gene: TRBJ1-2
clone size: NA
D gene: TRBD1
V gene: TRBV2
CDR3 protein: CASTGQGARPGYTF
CDR3 DNA: TGTGCCAGCACGGGACAGGGGGCGCGGCCTGGCTACACCTTC

J gene: TRBJ2-7
clone size: NA
D gene: NA
V gene: TRBV18
CDR3 protein: CASSPPTYEQYF
CDR3 DNA: TGTGCCAGCTCACCACCTACCTACGAGCAGTACTTC

J gene: TRBJ1-1
clone size: NA
D gene: NA
V gene: TRBV5-1
CDR3 protein: CASSLGGYGTEAFF
CDR3 DNA: TGCGCCAGCAGCTTGGGGGGGTACGGCACTGAAGCTTTCTTT

J gene: TRBJ1-1
clone size: NA
D gene: NA
V gene: TRBV30
CDR3 protein: CAWIAPGGVNTEAFF
CDR3 DNA: TGTGCCTGGATCGCTCCCGGGGGAGTGAACACTGAAGCTTTCTTT